The T cell receptor beta chain under discussion was sequenced for a study of lymphopenia after photon versus proton radiotherapy. Sequenced by immunoSEQ multiplex PCR; TCRdb stores in-frame clones only, minus some. The sample has 20,000 to 30,000 clones; around 84% are singletons. Germline loops: CDR1 SGHNT, CDR2 YENEEA. This CDR3 is built from 16 residues. V was cut by 4 bases and J by 2 bases, with 14 bases left in between. This chain links TRBV11-3 with TRBJ2-2, with D perhaps matching TRBD2 (5 bases). This sequence was found in a man in his forties with gastric cancer. The specimen was peripheral blood, collected from a patient treated with photon-based radiotherapy. The CDR3 DNA reads as TGTGCCAGCAGCTCCGGGGTGGGCCTTAACACCGGGGAGCTGTTTTTT. It is translated as CASSSGVGLNTGELFF.